What follows is one T cell receptor (beta chain) and its context. Its matching antigen is unknown. This entry is derived from a study of CXCR3-negative and CXCR3-positive naive CD8 T cells. Study results and caveats: The study found more hydrophobic TRB CDR3s in CXCR3-positive naive cells than in CXCR3-negative naive cells.

UMI labels and 5' RACE were used to prepare the TRB cDNA libraries. Reprocessing the 5' RACE reads, TCRdb reports a single entry for every CDR3 protein and omits DNA. This sample's table reports tens of thousands of distinct CDR3 sequences. Sequencing input: naive CXCR3+ CD8+ T cells from blood. The subset: CD45RO-CCR7+CD27+CD95- naive CD8+ T cells expressing CXCR3 (TNR3+). This receptor was taken from a human donor in good health. Some clones in this sample may be carry-over from other donors' samples.

The CDR3: CASSLLMSSYNEQFF. The V and J genes are TRBV12-3 or TRBV12-4 and TRBJ2-1. CDR3 size: 15 residues.